The 21 T cell receptor beta chains reported below all come from one sample, sequenced in a study of blood T cell repertoires in COVID-19. TCRdb's copy holds only in-frame clones and misses some; the assay was immunoSEQ multiplex PCR. The repertoire holds about 320,000 clones, 65% to 85% seen once, with about 1.2% in the top ten. The sequencing sample was made of peripheral blood. Every receptor here comes from a woman aged 45-65 years with acute or convalescent COVID-19.

V gene TRBV30 combines with J gene TRBJ1-2; TRBD1 might be the D (5 bases). This CDR3 contains 12 residues. CDR1 is GTSNPN, CDR2 SVGIG, per germline (reference sequence). Trimming cost V 1 base and J 6 bases, with 9 bases left between them. The CDR3 DNA reads TGTGCCTGGAGTGATGGCAGGGATGGCTACACCTTC. Amino acids: CAWSDGRDGYTF. Complete variable domain (other parts from reference TRBV30 and TRBJ1-2): SQTIHQWPATLVQPVGSPLSLECTVEGTSNPNLYWYRQAAGRGLQLLFYSVGIGQISSEVPQNLSASRPQDRQFILSSKKLLLSDSGFYLCAWSDGRDGYTFGSGTRLTVV.

V gene TRBV19 combines with J gene TRBJ1-1; no reliable D call. The CDR3 length is 14 residues. V was trimmed by 3 bases and J by 2 bases, leaving 10 bases between them. CDR1 is LNHDA, CDR2 SQIVND, per germline (reference sequence). The CDR3 here is CASSISPGNTEAFF. CDR3 DNA sequence: TGTGCCAGTAGTATTTCTCCAGGAAACACTGAAGCTTTCTTT.

This chain joins TRBV4-2 and TRBJ2-2; weak D call: TRBD2 (6 bases). Looked up from germline, CDR1 is LGHNA and CDR2 is YNFKEQ. Trimming shortened V by 5 bases and J by 2 bases, and 24 bases separated the two germline ends. This CDR3 comprises 19 residues. CDR3 DNA: TGTGCCAGCAGCACCATAGGACCGGCCGCGGGGCTAAACACCGGGGAGCTGTTTTTT. Encoded protein: CASSTIGPAAGLNTGELFF.

This clone occurred once. The V and J genes are TRBV12-5 and TRBJ2-7, with TRBD2 as a possible D gene (6 bases). Per germline, CDR1 LGHNT and CDR2 FRNRAP. V was shortened by 6 bases and J by 6 bases, with 15 bases between the two germline ends. The CDR3 runs 13 residues. Written as DNA, the CDR3 is TGTGCTAGTGGCCTGGGGCGGGGATTCGAGCAGTACGTC. It codes for CASGLGRGFEQYV.

This clone was detected only a few times. The chain is built from TRBV28 and TRBJ2-1; no reliable D call. CDR1 and CDR2 from the germline V gene are MDHEN and SYDVKM. V was trimmed by 3 bases and J by 4 bases, leaving 10 bases between them. The CDR3 is 14 residues long. The CDR3 reads CASSLAQTYNEQFF. CDR3 bases: TGTGCCAGCAGTTTGGCCCAGACATACAATGAGCAGTTCTTC.

The genes are TRBV10-3 and TRBJ2-5, with 13 bases identical to TRBD2. Germline-derived CDR1 and CDR2 are ENHRY and SYGVKD. The CDR3 consists of 16 residues. V lost 3 bases and J lost 7; bases outside the gene matches: 8. CDR3 amino acids: CAISDWTSGSNGTQYF. In DNA, the CDR3 is TGTGCCATCAGTGATTGGACTAGCGGGAGTAACGGGACCCAGTACTTC.

This chain joins TRBV9 and TRBJ2-2; possible D gene TRBD2, 6 bases. The V and J ends lost 4 bases and 4 bases respectively, with 11 bases between them. Germline V gene sequence: CDR1 SGDLS, CDR2 YYNGEE. This CDR3 has 14 residues. CDR3 protein: CASSLQRVTGELFF. In nucleotides, the CDR3 is TGTGCCAGCAGCCTCCAGCGGGTCACCGGGGAGCTGTTTTTT.

This clone was counted a few times. The chain joins TRBV3-1 (or the pseudogene TRBV3-2) to TRBJ1-2; D is possibly TRBD1 (5 bases). The CDR3 length is 15 residues. The V gene's germline CDR1 is LGHDT and CDR2 YNNKEL (reference sequence). V was trimmed by 0 bases and J by 8 bases, leaving 16 bases between them. Here the CDR3 reads CASSQESDSRRGYTF. The CDR3, as DNA: TGTGCCAGCAGCCAAGAAAGTGACAGTCGAAGAGGCTACACCTTC.

This clone was observed a handful of times. This chain connects TRBV9 to TRBJ1-3, with 7 bases identical to TRBD1. This CDR3 spans 16 amino acids. From germline, CDR1 is SGDLS and CDR2 YYNGEE. After removal of 0 bases from V and 4 bases from J, the junction contained 7 bases not matched to a gene. The DNA of the CDR3 is TGTGCCAGCAGCGTAGGCGGCAGGGGGAGAGGAAACACCATATATTTT. Translation gives CASSVGGRGRGNTIYF.

The chain is built from TRBV3-1 (or the pseudogene TRBV3-2) and TRBJ1-2, with unresolved D. V was shortened by 8 bases and J by 0 bases, with 10 bases between the two germline ends. Germline assignment: CDR1 LGHDT and CDR2 YNNKEL (reference sequence). This CDR3 is 13 amino acids long. The CDR3 reads CASQEAPNYGYTF. The DNA for the CDR3 is TGTGCCAGCCAGGAAGCCCCTAACTATGGCTACACCTTC.

This chain joins TRBV30 and TRBJ2-6, with a tentative D call TRBD1 (6 bases). The CDR3 spans 14 residues. Germline CDR1 reads GTSNPN; CDR2 reads SVGIG (reference sequence). Trimming left V 8 bases short and J 1 base short, with 12 bases between. CDR3 in amino acids: CAVNTGSGANVLTF. CDR3 coding DNA: TGTGCCGTTAATACAGGGTCTGGGGCCAACGTCCTGACTTTC.

This chain links TRBV9 with TRBJ1-2, with D maybe TRBD1 (5 bases). The CDR3 has 15 amino acids. Germline loops: CDR1 SGDLS, CDR2 YYNGEE. V shed 6 bases and J shed 2 bases, with 17 bases lying between them. The CDR3 sequence: CASTAGGGRNYGYTF. CDR3 DNA sequence: TGTGCCAGCACCGCGGGGGGAGGGCGGAACTATGGCTACACCTTC.

This rearrangement joins TRBV5-1 to TRBJ2-3; the match to TRBD2 covers 8 bases. This CDR3 comprises 14 residues. Unmatched junction bases numbered 5, after V lost 4 bases and J lost 4 bases. The germline CDR1 and CDR2 sequences are SGHRS and YFSETQ. CDR3: CASSPDGRADTQYF. Here the CDR3 DNA reads TGCGCCAGCAGCCCGGACGGGAGGGCAGATACGCAGTATTTT. The full variable domain, with the rest looked up from reference TRBV5-1 and TRBJ2-3, is KAGVTQTPRYLIKTRGQQVTLSCSPISGHRSVSWYQQTPGQGLQFLFEYFSETQRNKGNFPGRFSGRQFSNSRSEMNVSTLELGDSALYLCASSPDGRADTQYFGPGTRLTVL.

The chain recombines TRBV2 with TRBJ2-5; 9 bases line up with TRBD2. CDR3 length equals 15 residues. J gave up 1 base and V 7 bases, and 7 bases lay outside the gene matches. CDR1 is SNHLY, CDR2 FYNNEI, per germline. As DNA, the CDR3 is TGTGCCAGCATCTGGACTAGCGCGCCCCAAGAGACCCAGTACTTC. Translation gives CASIWTSAPQETQYF.

The J gene is TRBJ1-1, the V gene TRBV10-2; D remains ambiguous. V was pared by 9 bases and J by 1 base, with 12 bases between. Germline loops: CDR1 WSHSY, CDR2 SAAADI. The CDR3 consists of 13 residues. The CDR3, as DNA: TGCGCCAGTACGATGTCGGGGAACACTGAAGCTTTCTTT. Protein product: CASTMSGNTEAFF.

J is TRBJ2-1 and V is TRBV9; TRBD2 aligns across 9 bases. Germline CDR1 and CDR2: SGDLS and YYNGEE. The CDR3 is 16 amino acids. The V gene end was trimmed by 3 bases and the J gene end by 8 bases; junction bases not matched to a gene: 12. The CDR3 region has the DNA TGTGCCAGCAGCGCCCCGACGGCGGGAGGGCCGCATGAGCAGTTCTTC. Its translation is CASSAPTAGGPHEQFF.

This chain links TRBV11-2 with TRBJ1-5, with D possibly TRBD1 on 6 matching bases. V gave up 8 bases and J gave up 6 bases, with 14 bases separating them. The CDR3 runs 13 residues. Germline-derived CDR1 and CDR2 are SGHAT and FQNNGV. The CDR3 nucleotides are TGTGCCAGCTCTTGGGGGCCCGGTCAGCCCCAGCATTTT. Translation gives CASSWGPGQPQHF.

The table lists this clone with a count of one. The chain employs TRBV5-6 and TRBJ2-5, with 11 bases identical to TRBD2. The CDR3 extends over 15 amino acids. Germline V CDR1 and CDR2: SGHDT, YYEEEE. V was clipped by 5 bases and J by 1 base; unmatched bases: 4. The CDR3 loop is CASSMTSGVQETQYF. CDR3 in DNA: TGTGCCAGCAGTATGACTAGCGGGGTCCAAGAGACCCAGTACTTC.

There are a few counts of this clone. The chain has TRBV25-1 and TRBJ2-2; 9 positions agree with TRBD1. The CDR3 is 17 residues long. Germline CDR1 MGHDK, CDR2 SYGVNS. The ends lost 4 bases at V and 2 bases at J; junction bases unmatched: 8. CDR3 loop: CASSGIYRGPNTGELFF. The CDR3 DNA follows: TGTGCCAGCAGTGGCATATACAGGGGGCCTAACACCGGGGAGCTGTTTTTT.

J is TRBJ1-4 and V is TRBV30; possible D gene TRBD1, 5 bases. The CDR3 totals 15 residues. The germline V gene has CDR1 GTSNPN and CDR2 SVGIG (reference sequence). Trimming took 7 bases from V and 6 from J, leaving 21 bases between them. Here the CDR3 DNA reads TGTGCCTCCTCTTGGAGGGCAACGGGGGATGAAAAACTGTTTTTT. As protein: CASSWRATGDEKLFF.

This clone was found many times. The chain combines TRBV19 with TRBJ1-1, with a tentative D call TRBD1 (5 bases). CDR3 length: 13 amino acids. Germline V gene sequence: CDR1 LNHDA, CDR2 SQIVND (reference sequence). V dropped 4 bases and J dropped 1 base, with 7 bases sitting between them. CDR3 nucleotides: TGTGCCAGTAGTACTCAGGGGAACACTGAAGCTTTCTTT. Its protein product is CASSTQGNTEAFF.